This T cell receptor (beta chain) was documented in a study of CD8 T cells in ankylosing spondylitis. Regarding the study as a whole: Disease-linked clones reportedly showed significant enrichment in matched ankylosing spondylitis synovial fluid.

A few counts support this clonotype. The target antigen is unknown. By quantitative 5'-RACE with molecular barcodes, the TCR beta libraries were made. TCRdb processed the 5' RACE reads anew with MiXCR; each CDR3 protein has one entry. The sample lists approximately 340,000 distinct CDR3 sequences, around 15% occurring once. The ends lost 5 bases at V and 0 bases at J; junction bases unmatched: 8. CDR1 MNHEY and CDR2 SMNVEV come from the germline V gene (reference sequence). This CDR3 comprises 16 residues. This TCR came from a male donor with ankylosing spondylitis or in good health (not recorded which). Sequences were obtained from blood, either unsorted or a sorted T cell fraction (not recorded which). The chain uses TRBV27 and TRBJ2-7; 9 bases fit TRBD2. CDR3 sequence: CASSPPPSGASYEQYF. The DNA for the CDR3 is TGTGCCAGCAGTCCCCCTCCTAGCGGGGCCTCCTACGAGCAGTACTTC.